The rows below give T cell receptor beta chains drawn from one sample of a study of CD8 T cells in ankylosing spondylitis. TCRdb fed the 5' RACE reads into MiXCR, producing one record per CDR3 protein. Here the sample spans over 400,000 distinct CDR3 sequences, around 26% being singletons. The sequenced sample consisted of blood, either unsorted or a sorted T cell fraction (not recorded which). These receptors originate from a male donor with ankylosing spondylitis. Both conserved end residues are part of each CDR3. D genes are given only for firm matches. A clone size is listed for some rows: how often the clone was seen (once, few, many), or a class if it is expanded.

abundance	d_gene	v_gene	j_gene	CDR3aa	CDR3nt
few	TRBD2	TRBV24-1	TRBJ2-1	CATSAPSGSIDEQFF	TGTGCCACCAGTGCACCTAGCGGGAGTATCGATGAGCAGTTCTTC
NA	NA	TRBV12-3/TRBV12-4	TRBJ1-1	CASSDGIGLNTEAFF	TGTGCCAGCAGTGACGGAATCGGACTAAACACTGAAGCTTTCTTT
NA	NA	TRBV7-7	TRBJ2-1	CASSLVASEYNEQFF	TGTGCCAGCAGCTTAGTGGCTAGCGAGTACAATGAGCAGTTCTTC
few	NA	TRBV24-1	TRBJ1-1	CATSGVQNTEAFF	TGTGCCACCAGTGGGGTTCAGAACACTGAAGCTTTCTTT
NA	NA	TRBV21-1	TRBJ1-5	CASSKAVDRVRQPQHF	TGTGCCAGCAGCAAAGCAGTGGACAGGGTCAGACAGCCCCAGCATTTT
few	NA	TRBV28	TRBJ2-7	CASSLGSEDEQYF	TGTGCCAGCAGTTTAGGTAGCGAGGACGAGCAGTACTTC
NA	NA	TRBV12-3/TRBV12-4	TRBJ1-5	CASSLGARSQHF	TGTGCCAGCAGTTTAGGGGCTAGGTCCCAGCATTTT
NA	TRBD2	TRBV9	TRBJ2-3	CASSPRVASGTDTQYF	TGTGCCAGCAGCCCCAGAGTGGCTAGCGGGACAGATACGCAGTATTTT
few	TRBD2	TRBV20-1	TRBJ2-1	CSARAGEGNEQFF	TGCAGTGCTAGGGCGGGAGAGGGCAATGAGCAGTTCTTC
many	NA	TRBV10-3	TRBJ2-3	CAISSLGTDTQYF	TGTGCCATCAGTTCCCTGGGCACAGATACGCAGTATTTT
many	NA	TRBV20-1	TRBJ1-6	CSASGGRADQTLHF	TGCAGTGCTAGCGGGGGCAGGGCGGATCAGACCCTCCACTTT
NA	TRBD2	TRBV20-1	TRBJ2-1	CSARDTSGSDEQFF	TGCAGTGCTAGAGATACTAGCGGGAGCGATGAGCAGTTCTTC
few	TRBD1	TRBV12-3/TRBV12-4	TRBJ1-5	CASSRALGTDSNQPQHF	TGTGCCAGCAGTCGAGCTTTGGGGACAGATAGCAATCAGCCCCAGCATTTT
NA	NA	TRBV29-1	TRBJ2-5	CSVGPGGETQYF	TGCAGCGTCGGACCAGGAGGAGAGACCCAGTACTTC
NA	TRBD1	TRBV20-1	TRBJ1-6	CSAPLLDRGIQRGPLHF	TGCAGTGCTCCCCTGTTGGACAGGGGGATTCAGAGGGGACCCCTCCACTTT
NA	NA	TRBV24-1	TRBJ2-5	CATADSWGETQYF	TGTGCCACCGCGGACTCATGGGGAGAGACCCAGTACTTC
NA	NA	TRBV5-1	TRBJ2-5	CASSSGTSKETQYF	TGCGCCAGCAGCTCGGGGACATCTAAAGAGACCCAGTACTTC
NA	NA	TRBV27	TRBJ1-1	CASSPERSAEAFF	TGTGCCAGCAGTCCAGAGAGGAGTGCTGAAGCTTTCTTT
NA	NA	TRBV18	TRBJ1-6	CASSRDIGSYNSPLHF	TGTGCCAGCTCACGGGACATAGGCTCCTATAATTCACCCCTCCACTTT
NA	NA	TRBV20-1	TRBJ1-1	CSASRPGLTVNTEAFF	TGCAGTGCTAGTCGGCCGGGACTAACCGTTAACACTGAAGCTTTCTTT
NA	NA	TRBV29-1	TRBJ2-3	CSVEGRGFADTQYF	TGCAGCGTTGAGGGCAGGGGTTTTGCAGATACGCAGTATTTT
once	TRBD2	TRBV9	TRBJ2-3	CASSVGLAGLRLTDTQYF	TGTGCCAGCAGCGTAGGACTAGCGGGACTTCGTCTCACAGATACGCAGTATTTT
few	TRBD2	TRBV15	TRBJ2-1	CATSRDFGTSGRNEQFF	TGTGCCACCAGCAGAGATTTCGGGACTAGCGGGAGGAATGAGCAGTTCTTC
few	NA	TRBV7-2	TRBJ1-2	CASSFLWGTAYGYTF	TGTGCCAGCAGCTTCCTATGGGGTACCGCCTATGGCTACACCTTC
NA	NA	TRBV7-9	TRBJ2-2	CASSLGGANTGELFF	TGTGCCAGCAGCTTAGGTGGAGCCAACACCGGGGAGCTGTTTTTT
NA	NA	TRBV5-1	TRBJ2-1	CASSLVGGAENEQFF	TGCGCCAGCAGCTTGGTTGGGGGCGCGGAGAATGAGCAGTTCTTC
NA	NA	TRBV20-1	TRBJ1-2	CSARAAAGEGYTF	TGCAGTGCTAGAGCTGCGGCAGGGGAAGGCTACACCTTC
few	NA	TRBV12-3/TRBV12-4	TRBJ2-3	CASSSIAVTDTQYF	TGTGCCAGCAGCAGTATAGCGGTCACAGATACGCAGTATTTT
few	NA	TRBV11-2	TRBJ2-5	CASSLERAETQYF	TGTGCCAGCAGCTTAGAGCGTGCGGAGACCCAGTACTTC